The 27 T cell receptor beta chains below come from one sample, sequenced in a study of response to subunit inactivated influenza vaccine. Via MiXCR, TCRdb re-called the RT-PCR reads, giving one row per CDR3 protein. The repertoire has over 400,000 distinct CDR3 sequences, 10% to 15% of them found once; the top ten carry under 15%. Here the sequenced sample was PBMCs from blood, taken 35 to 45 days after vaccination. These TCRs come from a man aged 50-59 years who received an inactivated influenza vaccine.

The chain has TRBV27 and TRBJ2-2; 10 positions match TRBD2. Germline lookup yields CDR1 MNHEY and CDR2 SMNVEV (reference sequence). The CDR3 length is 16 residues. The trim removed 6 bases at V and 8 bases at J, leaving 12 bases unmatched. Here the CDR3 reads CASSKSGTSVGGELFF. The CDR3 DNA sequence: TGTGCCAGCAGCAAGTCGGGGACTAGCGTAGGGGGGGAGCTGTTTTTT.

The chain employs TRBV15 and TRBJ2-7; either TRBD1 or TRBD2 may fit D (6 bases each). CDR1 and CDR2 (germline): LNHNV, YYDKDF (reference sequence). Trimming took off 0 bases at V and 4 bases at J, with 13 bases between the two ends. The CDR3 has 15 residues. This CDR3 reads CATSRDWGASYEQYF. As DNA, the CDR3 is TGTGCCACCAGCAGAGATTGGGGGGCTAGTTACGAGCAGTACTTC.

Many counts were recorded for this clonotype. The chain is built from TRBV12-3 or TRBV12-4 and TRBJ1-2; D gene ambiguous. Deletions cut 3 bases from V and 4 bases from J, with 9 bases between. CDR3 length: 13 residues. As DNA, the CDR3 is TGTGCCAGCAGTTTTGACCGTGCCTATGGCTACACCTTC. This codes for CASSFDRAYGYTF.

The CDR3 DNA follows: TGCGCCAGCAGCCGGGACGGGACGGACATTTACGAGCAGTACTTC. Amino acid sequence: CASSRDGTDIYEQYF. The genes are TRBV5-1 and TRBJ2-7; either TRBD1 or TRBD2 may supply D (5 bases each). The V end lost 4 bases, the J end lost 4 bases, and 18 bases lay between the germline ends. The CDR3 spans 15 residues. Germline V gives CDR1 SGHRS, CDR2 YFSETQ.

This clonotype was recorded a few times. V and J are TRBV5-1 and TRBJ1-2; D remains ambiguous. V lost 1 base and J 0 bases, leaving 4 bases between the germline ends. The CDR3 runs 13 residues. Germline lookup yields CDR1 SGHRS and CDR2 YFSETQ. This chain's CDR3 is CASSLTTNYGYTF. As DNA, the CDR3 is TGCGCCAGCAGCTTGACTACTAACTATGGCTACACCTTC.

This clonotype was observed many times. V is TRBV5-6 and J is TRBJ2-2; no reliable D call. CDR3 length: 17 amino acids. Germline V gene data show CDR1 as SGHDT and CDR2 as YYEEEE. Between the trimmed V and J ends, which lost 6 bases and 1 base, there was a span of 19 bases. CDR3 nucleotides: TGTGCCAGCATCATTAGGAGACCAGAATTGAACACCGGGGAGCTGTTTTTT. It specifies CASIIRRPELNTGELFF.

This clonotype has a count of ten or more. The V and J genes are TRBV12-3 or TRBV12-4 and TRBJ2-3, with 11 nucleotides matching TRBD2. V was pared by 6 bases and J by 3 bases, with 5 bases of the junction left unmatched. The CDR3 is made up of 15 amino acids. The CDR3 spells CASRPGLAVTDTQYF. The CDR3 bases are TGTGCCAGCAGGCCGGGACTAGCGGTGACAGATACGCAGTATTTT.

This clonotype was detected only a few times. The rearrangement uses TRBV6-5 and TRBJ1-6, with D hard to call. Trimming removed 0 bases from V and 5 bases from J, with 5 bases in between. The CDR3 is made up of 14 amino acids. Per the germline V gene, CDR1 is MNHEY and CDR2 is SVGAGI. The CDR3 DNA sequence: TGTGCCAGCAGTTACTCTTGGGATAATTCACCCCTCCACTTT. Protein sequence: CASSYSWDNSPLHF.

Here the CDR3 DNA reads TGCGCCAGCAGCTTGGGGCGGCTGGGGGAGCTGTTTTTT. It codes for CASSLGRLGELFF. The gene calls are TRBV5-1 and TRBJ2-2, with unresolved D. CDR3 length: 13 amino acids. V shed 0 bases and J shed 8 bases, with 8 bases lying between them. The V gene's germline CDR1 is SGHRS and CDR2 YFSETQ.

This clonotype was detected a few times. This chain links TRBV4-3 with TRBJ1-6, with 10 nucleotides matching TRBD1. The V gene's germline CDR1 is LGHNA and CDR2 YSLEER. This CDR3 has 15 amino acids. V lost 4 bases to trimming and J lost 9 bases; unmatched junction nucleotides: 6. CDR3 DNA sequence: TGCGCCAGCAGCCTTGGGGGACAGGGGTCTTCACCCCTCCACTTT. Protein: CASSLGGQGSSPLHF.

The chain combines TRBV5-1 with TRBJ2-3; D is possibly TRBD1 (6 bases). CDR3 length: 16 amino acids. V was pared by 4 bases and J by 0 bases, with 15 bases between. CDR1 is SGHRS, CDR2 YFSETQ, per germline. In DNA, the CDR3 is TGCGCCAGCAGCAGACAGGATACTCTTAGCACAGATACGCAGTATTTT. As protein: CASSRQDTLSTDTQYF. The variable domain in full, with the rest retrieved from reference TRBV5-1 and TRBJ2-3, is KAGVTQTPRYLIKTRGQQVTLSCSPISGHRSVSWYQQTPGQGLQFLFEYFSETQRNKGNFPGRFSGRQFSNSRSEMNVSTLELGDSALYLCASSRQDTLSTDTQYFGPGTRLTVL.

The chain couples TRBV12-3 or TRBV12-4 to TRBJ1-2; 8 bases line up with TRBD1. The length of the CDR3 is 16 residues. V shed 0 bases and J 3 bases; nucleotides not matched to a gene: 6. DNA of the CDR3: TGTGCCAGCAGTTTAGCAGGCCGGGGACAGGACTATGGCTACACCTTC. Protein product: CASSLAGRGQDYGYTF.

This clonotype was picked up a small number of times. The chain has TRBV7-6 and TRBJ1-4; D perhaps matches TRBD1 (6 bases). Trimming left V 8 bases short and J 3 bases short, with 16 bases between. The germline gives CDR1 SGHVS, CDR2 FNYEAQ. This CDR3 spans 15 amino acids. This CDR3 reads CASFLATGPNEKLFF. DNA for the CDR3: TGTGCCAGCTTCTTAGCAACAGGGCCTAATGAAAAACTGTTTTTT. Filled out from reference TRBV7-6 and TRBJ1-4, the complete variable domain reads GAGVSQSPRYKVTKRGQDVALRCDPISGHVSLYWYRQALGQGPEFLTYFNYEAQQDKSGLPNDRFSAERPEGSISTLTIQRTEQRDSAMYRCASFLATGPNEKLFFGSGTQLSVL.

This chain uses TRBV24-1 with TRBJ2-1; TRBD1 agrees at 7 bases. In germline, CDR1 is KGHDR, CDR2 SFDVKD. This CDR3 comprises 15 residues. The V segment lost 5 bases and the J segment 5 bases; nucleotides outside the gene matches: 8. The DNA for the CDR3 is TGTGCCACCAGTGCGTCCGGGACAGCCAACAATGAGCAGTTCTTC. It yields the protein CATSASGTANNEQFF.

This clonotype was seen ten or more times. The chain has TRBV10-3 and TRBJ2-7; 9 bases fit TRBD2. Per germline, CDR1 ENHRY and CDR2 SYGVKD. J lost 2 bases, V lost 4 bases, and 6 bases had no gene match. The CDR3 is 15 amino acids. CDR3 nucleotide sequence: TGTGCCATCAGTGGGCGGGTAGCGGGAGCCTACGAGCAGTACTTC. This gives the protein CAISGRVAGAYEQYF.

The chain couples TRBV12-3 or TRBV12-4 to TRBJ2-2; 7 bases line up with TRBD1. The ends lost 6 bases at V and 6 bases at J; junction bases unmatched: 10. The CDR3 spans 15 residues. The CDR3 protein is CASSQSTGPPGELFF. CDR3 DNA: TGTGCCAGCAGCCAATCGACAGGGCCCCCCGGGGAGCTGTTTTTT.

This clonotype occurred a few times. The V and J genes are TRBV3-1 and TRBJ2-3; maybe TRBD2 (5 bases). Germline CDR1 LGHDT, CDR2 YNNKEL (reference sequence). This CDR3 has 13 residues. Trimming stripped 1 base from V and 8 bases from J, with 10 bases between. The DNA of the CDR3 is TGTGCCAGCAGCCAAGGGGAAGAGGGTACGCAGTATTTT. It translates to CASSQGEEGTQYF.

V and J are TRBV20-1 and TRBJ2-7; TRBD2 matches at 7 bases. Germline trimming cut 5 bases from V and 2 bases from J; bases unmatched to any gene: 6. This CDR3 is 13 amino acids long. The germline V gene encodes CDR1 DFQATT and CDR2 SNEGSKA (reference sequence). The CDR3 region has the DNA TGCAGTGCTCTAGCGGAAAACACCTACGAGCAGTACTTC. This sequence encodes CSALAENTYEQYF.

CDR3 nucleotide sequence: TGTGCCAGCTCTGGGGTCTGGGGAGACAGGACCTACGAGCAGTACTTC. It specifies CASSGVWGDRTYEQYF. The chain uses TRBV18 and TRBJ2-7; TRBD1 might be the D (6 bases). V was trimmed by 6 bases and J by 2 bases, leaving 20 bases between them. This CDR3 contains 16 residues. CDR1 KGHSH and CDR2 LQKENI come from the germline V gene.

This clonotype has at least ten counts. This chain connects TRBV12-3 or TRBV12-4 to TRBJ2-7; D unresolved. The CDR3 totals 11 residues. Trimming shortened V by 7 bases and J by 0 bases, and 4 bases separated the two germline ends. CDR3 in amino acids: CASTLSYEQYF. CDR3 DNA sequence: TGTGCCAGCACCCTCTCCTACGAGCAGTACTTC.

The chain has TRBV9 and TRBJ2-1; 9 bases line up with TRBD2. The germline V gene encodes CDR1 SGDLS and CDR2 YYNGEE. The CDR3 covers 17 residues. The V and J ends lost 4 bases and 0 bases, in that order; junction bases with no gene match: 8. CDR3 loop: CASSPSGTQSSYNEQFF. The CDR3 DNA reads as TGTGCCAGCAGCCCTAGCGGGACTCAAAGCTCCTACAATGAGCAGTTCTTC.

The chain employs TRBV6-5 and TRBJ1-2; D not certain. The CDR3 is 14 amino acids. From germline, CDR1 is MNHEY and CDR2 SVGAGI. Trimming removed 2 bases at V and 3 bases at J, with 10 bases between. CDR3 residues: CASSYGVGDYGYTF. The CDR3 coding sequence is TGTGCCAGCAGTTACGGGGTCGGAGACTATGGCTACACCTTC.

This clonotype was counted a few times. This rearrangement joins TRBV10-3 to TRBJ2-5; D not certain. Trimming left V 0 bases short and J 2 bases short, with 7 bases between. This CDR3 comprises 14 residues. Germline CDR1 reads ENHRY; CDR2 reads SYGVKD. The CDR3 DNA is TGTGCCATCAGTGAGTCGATGGGGCAAGAGACCCAGTACTTC. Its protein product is CAISESMGQETQYF.

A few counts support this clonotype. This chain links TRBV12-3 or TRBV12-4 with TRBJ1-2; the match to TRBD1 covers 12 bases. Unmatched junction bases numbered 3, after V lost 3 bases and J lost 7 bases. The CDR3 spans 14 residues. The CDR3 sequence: CASSFRDRGPGYTF. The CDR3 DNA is TGTGCCAGCAGTTTCCGGGACAGGGGGCCTGGCTACACCTTC.

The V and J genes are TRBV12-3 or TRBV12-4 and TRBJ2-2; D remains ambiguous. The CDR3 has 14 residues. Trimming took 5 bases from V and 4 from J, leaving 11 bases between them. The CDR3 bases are TGTGCCAGCAGTCTCACAACGGGCACCGGGGAGCTGTTTTTT. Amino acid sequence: CASSLTTGTGELFF.

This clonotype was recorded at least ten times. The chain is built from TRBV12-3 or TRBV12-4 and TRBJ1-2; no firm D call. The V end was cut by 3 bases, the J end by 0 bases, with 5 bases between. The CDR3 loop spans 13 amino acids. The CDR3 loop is CASSLRTNYGYTF. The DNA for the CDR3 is TGTGCCAGCAGTTTGCGAACTAACTATGGCTACACCTTC.

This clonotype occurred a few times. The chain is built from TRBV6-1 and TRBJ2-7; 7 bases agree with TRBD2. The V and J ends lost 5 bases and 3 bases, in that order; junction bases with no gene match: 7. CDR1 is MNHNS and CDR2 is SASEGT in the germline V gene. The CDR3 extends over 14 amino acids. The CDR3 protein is CASSPISGRYEQYF. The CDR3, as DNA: TGTGCCAGCAGTCCCATTAGCGGGCGCTACGAGCAGTACTTC.